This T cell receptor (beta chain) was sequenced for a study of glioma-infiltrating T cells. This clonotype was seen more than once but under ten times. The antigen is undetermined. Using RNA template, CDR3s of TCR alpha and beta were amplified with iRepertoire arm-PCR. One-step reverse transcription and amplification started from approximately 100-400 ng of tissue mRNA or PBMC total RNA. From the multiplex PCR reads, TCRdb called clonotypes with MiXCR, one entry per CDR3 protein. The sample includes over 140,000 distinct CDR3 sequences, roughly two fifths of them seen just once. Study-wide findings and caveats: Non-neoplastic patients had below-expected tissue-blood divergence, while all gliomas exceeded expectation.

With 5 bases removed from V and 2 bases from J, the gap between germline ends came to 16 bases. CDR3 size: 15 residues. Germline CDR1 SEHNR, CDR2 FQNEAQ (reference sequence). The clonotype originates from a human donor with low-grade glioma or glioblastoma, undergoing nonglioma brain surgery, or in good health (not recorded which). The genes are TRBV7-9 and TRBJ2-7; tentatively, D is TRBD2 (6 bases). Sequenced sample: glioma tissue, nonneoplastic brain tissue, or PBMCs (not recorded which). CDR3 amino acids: CASSIGSGRTYEQYF. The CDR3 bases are TGTGCCAGCAGCATCGGGAGCGGCAGGACCTACGAGCAGTACTTC.